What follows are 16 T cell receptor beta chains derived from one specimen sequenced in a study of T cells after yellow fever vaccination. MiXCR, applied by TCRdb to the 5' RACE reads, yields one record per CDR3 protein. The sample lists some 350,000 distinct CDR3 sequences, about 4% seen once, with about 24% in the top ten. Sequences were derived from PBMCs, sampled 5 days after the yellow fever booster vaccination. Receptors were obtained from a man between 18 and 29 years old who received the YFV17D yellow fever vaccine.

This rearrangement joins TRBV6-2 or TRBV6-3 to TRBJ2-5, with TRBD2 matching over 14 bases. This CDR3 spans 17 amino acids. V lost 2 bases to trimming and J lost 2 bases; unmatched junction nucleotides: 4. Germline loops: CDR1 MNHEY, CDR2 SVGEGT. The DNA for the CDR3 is TGTGCCAGCAGTTACGGCGGGACTAGCGGGGGACAAGAGACCCAGTACTTC. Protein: CASSYGGTSGGQETQYF.

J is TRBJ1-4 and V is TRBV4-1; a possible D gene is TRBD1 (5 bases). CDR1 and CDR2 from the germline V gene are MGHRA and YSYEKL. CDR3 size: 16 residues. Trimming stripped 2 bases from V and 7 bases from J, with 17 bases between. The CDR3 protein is CASSQRLRAGSEKLFF. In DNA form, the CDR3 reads TGCGCCAGCAGCCAACGACTAAGGGCAGGGAGTGAAAAACTGTTTTTT.

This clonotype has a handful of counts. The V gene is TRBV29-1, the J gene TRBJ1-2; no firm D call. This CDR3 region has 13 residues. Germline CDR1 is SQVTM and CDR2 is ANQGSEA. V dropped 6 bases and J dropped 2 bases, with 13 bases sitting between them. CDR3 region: CSVALGGNYGYTF. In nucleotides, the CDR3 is TGCAGCGTCGCCCTGGGAGGGAACTATGGCTACACCTTC.

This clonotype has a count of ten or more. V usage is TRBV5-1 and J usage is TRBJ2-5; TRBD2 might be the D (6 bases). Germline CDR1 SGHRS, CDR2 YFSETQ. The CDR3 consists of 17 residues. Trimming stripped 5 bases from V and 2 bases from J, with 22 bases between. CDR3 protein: CASSLGLVAADQETQYF. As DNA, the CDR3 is TGCGCCAGCAGTCTTGGGTTGGTAGCGGCCGATCAAGAGACCCAGTACTTC.

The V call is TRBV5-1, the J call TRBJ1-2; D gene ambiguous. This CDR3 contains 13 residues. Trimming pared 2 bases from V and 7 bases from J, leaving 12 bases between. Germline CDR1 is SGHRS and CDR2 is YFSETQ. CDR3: CASSLVGSSGYTF. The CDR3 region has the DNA TGCGCCAGCAGCTTAGTAGGCAGTTCTGGCTACACCTTC.

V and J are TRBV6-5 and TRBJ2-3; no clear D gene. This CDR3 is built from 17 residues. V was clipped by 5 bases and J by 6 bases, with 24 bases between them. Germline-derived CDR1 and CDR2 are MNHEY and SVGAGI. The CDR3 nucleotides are TGTGCCAGCAGTGTTCGCGGCATGCCGGCCCTGCCGGATACGCAGTATTTT. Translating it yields CASSVRGMPALPDTQYF.

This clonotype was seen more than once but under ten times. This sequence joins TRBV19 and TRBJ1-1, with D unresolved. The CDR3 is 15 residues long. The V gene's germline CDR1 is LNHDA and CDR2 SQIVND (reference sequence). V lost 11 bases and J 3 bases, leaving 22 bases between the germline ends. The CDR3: CASRPWQRKDTEAFF. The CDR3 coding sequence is TGTGCCTCCCGGCCGTGGCAAAGGAAGGACACTGAAGCTTTCTTT.

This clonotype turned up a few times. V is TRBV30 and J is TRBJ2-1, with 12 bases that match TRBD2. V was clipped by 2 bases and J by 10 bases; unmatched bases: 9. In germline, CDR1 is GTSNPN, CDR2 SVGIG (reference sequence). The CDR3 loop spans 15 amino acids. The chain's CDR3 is CAWSSGLAGRGEQFF. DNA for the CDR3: TGTGCCTGGAGTTCTGGACTAGCGGGGAGAGGCGAGCAGTTCTTC.

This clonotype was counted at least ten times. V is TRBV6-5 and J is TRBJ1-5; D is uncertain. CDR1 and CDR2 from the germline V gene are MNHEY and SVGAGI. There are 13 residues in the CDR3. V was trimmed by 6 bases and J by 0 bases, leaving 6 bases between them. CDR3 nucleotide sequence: TGTGCCAGCAGGGGTAATAGCAATCAGCCCCAGCATTTT. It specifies CASRGNSNQPQHF.

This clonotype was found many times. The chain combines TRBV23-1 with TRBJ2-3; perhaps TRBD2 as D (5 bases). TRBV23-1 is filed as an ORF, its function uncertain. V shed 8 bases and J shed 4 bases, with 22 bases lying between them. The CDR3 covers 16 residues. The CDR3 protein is CASLKEGGELADTQYF. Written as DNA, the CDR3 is TGCGCCAGCCTAAAAGAGGGCGGAGAACTCGCAGATACGCAGTATTTT.

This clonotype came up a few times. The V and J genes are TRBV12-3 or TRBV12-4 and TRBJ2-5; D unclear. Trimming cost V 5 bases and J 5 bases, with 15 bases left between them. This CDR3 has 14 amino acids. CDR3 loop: CASSNLVGWETQYF. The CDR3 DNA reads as TGTGCCAGCAGTAACCTAGTGGGGTGGGAGACCCAGTACTTC.

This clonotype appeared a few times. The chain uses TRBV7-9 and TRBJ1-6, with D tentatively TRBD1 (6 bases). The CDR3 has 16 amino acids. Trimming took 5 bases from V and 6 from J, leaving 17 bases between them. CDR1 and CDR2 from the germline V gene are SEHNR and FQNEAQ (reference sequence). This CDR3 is CASSEQGGSFNSPLHF. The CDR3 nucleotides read TGTGCCAGCAGCGAACAGGGTGGTTCTTTTAATTCACCCCTCCACTTT.

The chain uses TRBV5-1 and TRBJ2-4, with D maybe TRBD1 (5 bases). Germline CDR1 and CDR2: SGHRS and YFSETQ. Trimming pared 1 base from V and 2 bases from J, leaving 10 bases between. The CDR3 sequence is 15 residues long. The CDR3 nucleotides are TGCGCCAGCAGCTTGTCCGGACAATCCAAAAACATTCAGTACTTC. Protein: CASSLSGQSKNIQYF.

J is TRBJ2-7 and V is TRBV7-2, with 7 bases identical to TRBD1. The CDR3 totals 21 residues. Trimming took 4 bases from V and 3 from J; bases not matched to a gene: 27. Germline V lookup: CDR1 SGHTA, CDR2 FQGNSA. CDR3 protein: CASSWRTPGGTYREDHYEQYF. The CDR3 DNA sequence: TGTGCCAGCAGCTGGAGAACACCAGGGGGAACCTACCGAGAAGATCACTACGAGCAGTACTTC.

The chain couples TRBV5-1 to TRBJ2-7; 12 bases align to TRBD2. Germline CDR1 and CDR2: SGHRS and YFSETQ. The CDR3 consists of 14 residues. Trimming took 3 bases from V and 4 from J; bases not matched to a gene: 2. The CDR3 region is CASSSSGGAYEQYF. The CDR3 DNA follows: TGCGCCAGCAGCTCTAGCGGGGGGGCTTACGAGCAGTACTTC.

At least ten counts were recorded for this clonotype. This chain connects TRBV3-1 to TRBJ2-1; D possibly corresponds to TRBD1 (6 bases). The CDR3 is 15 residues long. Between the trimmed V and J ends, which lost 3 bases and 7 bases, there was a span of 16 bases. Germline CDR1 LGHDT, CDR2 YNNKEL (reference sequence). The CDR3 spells CASSQRSGDSNEQFF. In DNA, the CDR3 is TGTGCCAGCAGCCAGAGATCAGGGGATTCGAATGAGCAGTTCTTC.